These 6 T cell receptor beta chains share one sample of origin, sequenced in a study of cytomegalovirus exposure and HLA in healthy donors. The PCR contained 60 Vbeta and 13 Jbeta primers. The protocol was immunoSEQ multiplex PCR, while the TCRdb copy is restricted to in-frame clones and leaves out a portion. Listed are fewer than 75,000 clones; roughly 15% falls within the top ten. The sequencing input was PBMCs. The receptor source for this set is a boy younger than 18 in good health and CMV-seronegative.

The V gene is TRBV29-1, the J gene TRBJ2-7, with 8 bases identical to TRBD1. Germline V gene sequence: CDR1 SQVTM, CDR2 ANQGSEA. CDR3 length: 15 amino acids. The junction had 10 bases not matched to a gene; V was cut back by 6 bases and J by 0 bases. CDR3 DNA sequence: TGCAGCGTCCGAGGGACAGGCGATAGCTCCTACGAGCAGTACTTC. Residues: CSVRGTGDSSYEQYF.

This sequence joins TRBV7-9 and TRBJ1-1, with TRBD1 as a possible D gene (5 bases). V was clipped by 2 bases and J by 1 base, with 17 bases between them. The CDR3 extends over 17 amino acids. CDR1 is SEHNR, CDR2 FQNEAQ, per germline (reference sequence). CDR3 protein: CASSLSAFGQANTEAFF. CDR3 DNA sequence: TGTGCCAGCAGCTTATCAGCGTTTGGACAAGCGAACACTGAAGCTTTCTTT.

The chain joins TRBV19 to TRBJ1-5; the D is unclear. The CDR3 has 15 amino acids. The germline V gene has CDR1 LNHDA and CDR2 SQIVND (reference sequence). Trimming left V 9 bases short and J 0 bases short, with 15 bases between. This chain's CDR3 is CASSGGSYSNQPQHF. The CDR3 DNA follows: TGTGCCAGCTCAGGAGGTTCTTATAGCAATCAGCCCCAGCATTTT.

The chain employs TRBV19 and TRBJ1-2; D is undetermined. The V end was cut by 3 bases, the J end by 5 bases, with 7 bases between. Germline CDR1 is LNHDA and CDR2 is SQIVND (reference sequence). This CDR3 is built from 12 residues. For the CDR3, the DNA is TGTGCCAGTAGTATTTCCGTTTATGGCTACACCTTC. Translated: CASSISVYGYTF.

The chain has TRBV11-2 and TRBJ1-4; no firm D call. The CDR3 sequence is 11 residues long. CDR1 is SGHAT, CDR2 FQNNGV, per germline. The germline V and J ends were trimmed by 5 bases and 8 bases, with 6 bases remaining between them. The chain's CDR3 is CASSAGEKLFF. The CDR3 DNA is TGTGCCAGCAGCGCGGGCGAAAAACTGTTTTTT.

The V and J genes are TRBV13 and TRBJ1-5; weak D call: TRBD1 (6 bases). CDR3 length: 14 amino acids. The germline V gene has CDR1 PRHDT and CDR2 FYEKMQ (reference sequence). V was clipped by 4 bases and J by 5 bases, with 12 bases between them. Here the CDR3 reads CASSSRDTYQPQHF. DNA of the CDR3: TGTGCCAGCAGCTCCCGGGACACTTATCAGCCCCAGCATTTT.